This TCR beta chain was captured by sequencing in a study of T cell repertoires in cytomegalovirus infection. TCRdb passed the reads through MiXCR, listing each CDR3 protein once. This sample has 550,000 to 700,000 distinct CDR3 sequences, with under 45% found just once. About this clonotype: What it binds is not known.

Study-wide results and caveats: Of the TCR beta families, the public ones yielded a cumulative frequency that identified carriers of CMV plus the relevant HLA. In two of eight donors, the top clonotype was HLA-C-restricted CMV-specific.

V dropped 4 bases and J dropped 1; count of bases not matched to a gene: 3. This CDR3 is 16 amino acids long. The germline V gene encodes CDR1 SGHTA and CDR2 FQGNSA. Source: cultured PBMCs, taken from culture after CMV antigen stimulation. The receptor comes from a human donor in good health (CMV status not recorded). Some clones in this sample may be carry-over from other donors' samples. The V and J genes are TRBV7-2 and TRBJ2-6, with 8 bases that match TRBD1. CDR3 sequence: CASSSRTGSGANVLTF. Written as DNA, the CDR3 is TGTGCCAGCAGCTCTCGGACAGGGTCTGGGGCCAACGTCCTGACTTTC.